What follows are 21 T cell receptor beta chains derived from one specimen sequenced in a study of T cells in Graves' hyperthyroidism and ophthalmopathy. TCR beta CDR3 region amplification was performed from RNA transcripts. Carried out on the TCR CDR3, a first-round RT-PCR used the HTBI primer set. Each CDR3 protein is one row after TCRdb ran MiXCR on the multiplex PCR reads. The sample carries about 410,000 distinct CDR3 sequences, about 15% recorded once. Sequencing was performed on blood. The receptors come from a woman younger than 45 with Graves' ophthalmopathy.

This clonotype has more than one count but fewer than ten. The chain links TRBV4-1 to TRBJ2-2; weak D call: TRBD1 (5 bases). The germline CDR1 and CDR2 sequences are MGHRA and YSYEKL. The CDR3 is made up of 13 amino acids. V gave up 4 bases and J gave up 5 bases, with 8 bases separating them. CDR3 in DNA: TGCGCCAGCAGCCTCCGACAGACCGGGGAGCTGTTTTTT. Encoded protein: CASSLRQTGELFF.

This clonotype was observed many times. The chain recombines TRBV5-1 with TRBJ1-1; TRBD1 matches 9 bases. From germline, CDR1 is SGHRS and CDR2 YFSETQ. Trimming cost V 0 bases and J 4 bases; bases outside gene matches: 10. The CDR3 extends over 17 amino acids. The CDR3 here is CASSLVGQGRLGTEAFF. CDR3 sequence (DNA): TGCGCCAGCAGCTTGGTGGGACAGGGACGTTTGGGCACTGAAGCTTTCTTT.

About this clonotype: The junction does not match germline at one end; this may be a read error. The chain joins TRBV12-3 or TRBV12-4 to TRBJ2-1; 12 bases fit TRBD2. This CDR3 is built from 15 residues. The CDR3 spells CASSLAGGQDNEQFF. Written as DNA, the CDR3 is TGTGCCAGCAGTCTAGCGGGGGGGCAGGACAATGAGCAGTTCTTC.

This clonotype has more than one count but fewer than ten. The chain employs TRBV7-2 and TRBJ1-4; no reliable D call. V lost 3 bases and J lost 4, with 6 bases in between. The CDR3 runs 13 residues. Per germline, CDR1 SGHTA and CDR2 FQGNSA. The CDR3 is CASSFGLNEKLFF. The CDR3 DNA reads TGTGCCAGCAGCTTTGGCCTTAATGAAAAACTGTTTTTT.

The CDR3 region has the DNA TGTGCCAGCAGCGGGGGCTCCTATAATTCACCCCTCCACTTT. As protein: CASSGGSYNSPLHF. The rearrangement links TRBV7-9 to TRBJ1-6, with TRBD1 as a possible D gene (5 bases). Germline V gives CDR1 SEHNR, CDR2 FQNEAQ (reference sequence). The V gene lost 5 bases and the J gene lost 0 bases, with 5 bases spanning the gap. The CDR3 is made up of 14 amino acids.

J is TRBJ2-3 and V is TRBV20-1; weak D call: TRBD2 (7 bases). Per the germline V gene, CDR1 is DFQATT and CDR2 is SNEGSKA (reference sequence). Trimming shortened V by 2 bases and J by 2 bases, and 17 bases separated the two germline ends. The CDR3 contains 16 residues. The CDR3 DNA reads TGCAGTGCTAGATCCGGGGGGCCGGGGTACACAGATACGCAGTATTTT. Translated, it gives CSARSGGPGYTDTQYF.

This clonotype was picked up many times. V usage is TRBV7-2 and J usage is TRBJ2-1; D unresolved. The CDR3 covers 13 residues. The ends were cut back, 5 bases at V and 12 bases at J, with 17 bases in the middle. In germline, CDR1 is SGHTA, CDR2 FQGNSA. Written as DNA, the CDR3 is TGTGCCAGCAGCCTTCAGATGGGTGATGGGCAGTTCTTC. Its translation is CASSLQMGDGQFF.

This clonotype was counted at least ten times. The V and J genes are TRBV5-1 and TRBJ2-1; a weak D match, TRBD1 (7 bases). This CDR3 comprises 13 residues. Trimming pared 4 bases from V and 9 bases from J, leaving 14 bases between. Germline V lookup: CDR1 SGHRS, CDR2 YFSETQ. The CDR3 sequence: CASSAGQRSEQFF. CDR3 nucleotides: TGCGCCAGCAGCGCGGGACAGAGGAGTGAGCAGTTCTTC. The full variable domain, in which reference TRBV5-1 and TRBJ2-1 provide the parts outside the CDR3, is KAGVTQTPRYLIKTRGQQVTLSCSPISGHRSVSWYQQTPGQGLQFLFEYFSETQRNKGNFPGRFSGRQFSNSRSEMNVSTLELGDSALYLCASSAGQRSEQFFGPGTRLTVL.

This clonotype was detected many times. J is TRBJ2-7 and V is TRBV12-3 or TRBV12-4, with unresolved D. V was shortened by 2 bases and J by 4 bases, with 9 bases between the two germline ends. The CDR3 runs 13 residues. CDR3 in amino acids: CASSLSWGYEQYF. The CDR3 DNA reads TGTGCCAGCAGTTTAAGTTGGGGATACGAGCAGTACTTC.

The chain is built from TRBV9 and TRBJ2-3; D is undetermined. CDR1 and CDR2 (germline): SGDLS, YYNGEE. The CDR3 is 15 residues long. V gave up 2 bases and J gave up 0 bases, with 10 bases separating them. CDR3 DNA: TGTGCCAGCAGCGTGGAAATAGAGAGCACAGATACGCAGTATTTT. It yields the protein CASSVEIESTDTQYF.

V and J are TRBV7-3 and TRBJ2-1; 7 positions match TRBD1. The CDR3 sequence is 14 residues long. CDR1 is SGHTA, CDR2 FQGTGA, per germline. The V gene end was trimmed by 5 bases and the J gene end by 9 bases; junction bases not matched to a gene: 10. As DNA, the CDR3 is TGTGCCAGCAGCCGGGACAGTGTATTCGCTGAGCAGTTCTTC. Its translation: CASSRDSVFAEQFF.

V is TRBV29-1 and J is TRBJ2-7; D unresolved. Per the germline V gene, CDR1 is SQVTM and CDR2 is ANQGSEA. CDR3 length equals 11 residues. Trimming stripped 7 bases from V and 5 bases from J, with 12 bases between. In DNA, the CDR3 is TGCAGCGGTTCCCGTTCTGACGAGCAGTACTTC. This codes for CSGSRSDEQYF.

On this clonotype: A much more abundant neighbour one base away suggests this may be a read error. The genes are TRBV6-2 or TRBV6-3 and TRBJ1-1; D is undetermined. Trimming pared 5 bases from V and 1 base from J, leaving 11 bases between. The CDR3 consists of 14 residues. Germline values: CDR1 MNHEY, CDR2 SVGEGT. The CDR3 region has the DNA TGTGCCAGCAGTGTGGTAGGGAAGAACACTGAAGCTTTCTTT. Amino acids: CASSVVGKNTEAFF.

J is TRBJ2-2 and V is TRBV20-1; D is unclear. The V end was cut by 1 base, the J end by 2 bases, with 11 bases between. Per germline, CDR1 DFQATT and CDR2 SNEGSKA (reference sequence). CDR3 length: 15 amino acids. CDR3 amino acids: CSARVVELNTGELFF. CDR3 coding DNA: TGCAGTGCTAGAGTGGTTGAGCTTAACACCGGGGAGCTGTTTTTT.

The table lists this clonotype with a few counts. One base away lies a much larger clone, so this may be a sequencing read error. The J gene is TRBJ1-1, the V gene TRBV28; unclear D gene. This CDR3 contains 15 residues. Germline CDR1 and CDR2: MDHEN and SYDVKM. This CDR3 is CASSPPFFVNAEAFF. As DNA, the CDR3 is TGTGCCAGCAGTCCCCCCTTTTTCGTGAACGCTGAAGCTTTCTTT.

This clonotype was observed many times. This chain uses TRBV28 with TRBJ2-4; D remains unclear. Germline V gene sequence: CDR1 MDHEN, CDR2 SYDVKM. The CDR3 covers 12 residues. Trimming took 10 bases from V and 2 from J, leaving 9 bases between them. The CDR3 spells CATSITKNIQYF. DNA of the CDR3: TGTGCCACCTCCATTACCAAAAACATTCAGTACTTC.

This clonotype was recorded many times. CDR3 nucleotide sequence: TGTGCCAGCAGTTTAAGGGGGAACCGGGACAGGGGAATGGTCTACGAGCAGTACTTC. This translates into CASSLRGNRDRGMVYEQYF. J is TRBJ2-7 and V is TRBV27; 10 bases line up with TRBD1. Germline V lookup: CDR1 MNHEY, CDR2 SMNVEV (reference sequence). J gave up 3 bases and V 2 bases, and 16 bases lay outside the gene matches. There are 19 residues in the CDR3.

The CDR3 loop reads CSAGEGLGGTANEKLFF. For the CDR3, the DNA is TGCAGTGCTGGGGAGGGATTGGGCGGGACAGCTAATGAAAAACTGTTTTTT. The V gene is TRBV20-1, the J gene TRBJ1-4; 7 bases align to TRBD1. The CDR3 consists of 17 residues. CDR1 and CDR2 (germline): DFQATT, SNEGSKA (reference sequence). Germline trimming cut 5 bases from V and 3 bases from J; bases unmatched to any gene: 15.

This clonotype was observed many times. The V and J genes are TRBV11-2 and TRBJ1-1; D unresolved. The CDR3 consists of 14 residues. V was pared by 5 bases and J by 7 bases, with 17 bases between. Germline V gene lookup returns CDR1 SGHAT and CDR2 FQNNGV. The DNA of the CDR3 is TGTGCCAGCAGCGGCAGTGGGCCGGAGGGTGAAGCTTTCTTT. It encodes CASSGSGPEGEAFF.

A few counts support this clonotype. A much larger clone is a single base away; this may be a read error. The chain recombines TRBV7-3 with TRBJ2-3, with D perhaps matching TRBD1 or TRBD2 (5 bases each). CDR3 size: 15 residues. The V and J ends lost 8 bases and 4 bases respectively, with 19 bases between them. Germline V gives CDR1 SGHTA, CDR2 FQGTGA. This CDR3 reads CASGGGRGAPDTQYF. CDR3 nucleotides: TGTGCCAGCGGCGGTGGTCGAGGGGCACCAGATACGCAGTATTTT.

This clonotype was counted at least ten times. The J gene is TRBJ2-7, the V gene TRBV5-1, with D tentatively TRBD1 (6 bases). V dropped 0 bases and J dropped 3 bases, with 10 bases sitting between them. The germline gives CDR1 SGHRS, CDR2 YFSETQ. The CDR3 loop spans 14 amino acids. DNA of the CDR3: TGCGCCAGCAGCTTGGTGCAGGGGCTCTACGAGCAGTACTTC. This gives the protein CASSLVQGLYEQYF.